The 27 T cell receptor beta chains reported below all come from one sample, sequenced in a study of T cell responses to AZD1222 COVID-19 vaccine. Produced via immunoSEQ multiplex PCR; TCRdb's table is partial and in-frame only. The sample includes 85,000 to 130,000 clones, roughly 92% of them seen just once. The material was peripheral blood, obtained on day 0 of AZD1222 vaccination. The receptors were gathered from an adult in good health.

The chain recombines TRBV7-9 with TRBJ2-7, with D unclear. CDR1 is SEHNR, CDR2 FQNEAQ, per germline (reference sequence). The CDR3 runs 12 residues. Trimming left V 6 bases short and J 5 bases short, with 11 bases between. DNA for the CDR3: TGTGCCAGCAGTCTTATGGGGAACGAGCAGTACTTC. Protein product: CASSLMGNEQYF. Using reference TRBV7-9 and TRBJ2-7 for the parts outside the CDR3, the full variable domain is DTGVSQNPRHKITKRGQNVTFRCDPISEHNRLYWYRQTLGQGPEFLTYFQNEAQLEKSRLLSDRFSAERPKGSFSTLEIQRTEQGDSAMYLCASSLMGNEQYFGPGTRLTVT.

The chain recombines TRBV27 with TRBJ2-7; 7 bases line up with TRBD2. The CDR3 consists of 14 residues. J gave up 0 bases and V 5 bases, and 4 bases lay outside the gene matches. The germline gives CDR1 MNHEY, CDR2 SMNVEV (reference sequence). DNA for the CDR3: TGTGCCAGCAGTGGAAGCGGGATCTCCTACGAGCAGTACTTC. This sequence encodes CASSGSGISYEQYF.

This clone was seen a single time. This chain links TRBV19 with TRBJ1-1; perhaps TRBD1 as D (6 bases). Germline CDR1 reads LNHDA; CDR2 reads SQIVND (reference sequence). The CDR3 loop spans 13 amino acids. V was clipped by 10 bases and J by 5 bases, with 17 bases between them. CDR3 bases: TGTGCCACCAGGGGTGGGGGCTGGACTGAAGCTTTCTTT. This translates into CATRGGGWTEAFF.

The V call is TRBV2, the J call TRBJ1-6; D is uncertain. CDR3 size: 12 residues. Germline V CDR1 and CDR2: SNHLY, FYNNEI. V was cut by 11 bases and J by 10 bases, with 15 bases left in between. The CDR3 here is CALSGYGSPLHF. For the CDR3, the DNA is TGTGCCCTTTCGGGGTACGGATCACCCCTCCACTTT.

The gene calls are TRBV4-2 and TRBJ1-1, with D possibly being TRBD1 (6 bases). V dropped 8 bases and J dropped 0 bases, with 10 bases sitting between them. Germline lookup yields CDR1 LGHNA and CDR2 YNFKEQ. The length of the CDR3 is 13 residues. DNA for the CDR3: TGTGCCAGCGGGCGGGGGCTGAACACTGAAGCTTTCTTT. Its translation is CASGRGLNTEAFF.

V usage is TRBV4-1 and J usage is TRBJ1-1, with D possibly TRBD1 on 6 matching bases. This CDR3 is 15 amino acids long. Germline V gene data show CDR1 as MGHRA and CDR2 as YSYEKL. Trimming removed 3 bases from V and 6 bases from J, with 17 bases in between. The CDR3 sequence is CASSQRDNQDPEAFF. The CDR3 DNA is TGCGCCAGCAGCCAGCGGGACAACCAGGACCCTGAAGCTTTCTTT.

J is TRBJ2-1 and V is TRBV7-9; D is ambiguous. CDR3 size: 11 residues. V was shortened by 0 bases and J by 11 bases, with 5 bases between the two germline ends. Per the germline V gene, CDR1 is SEHNR and CDR2 is FQNEAQ (reference sequence). This CDR3 is CASSLAGQQFF. The CDR3 region has the DNA TGTGCCAGCAGCTTAGCGGGCCAGCAGTTCTTC.

V usage is TRBV19 and J usage is TRBJ1-3; no clear D gene. Germline lookup yields CDR1 LNHDA and CDR2 SQIVND (reference sequence). The V and J ends lost 7 bases and 3 bases respectively, with 7 bases between them. CDR3 length equals 12 residues. The CDR3 protein is CASISDGNTIYF. The CDR3 coding sequence is TGTGCCAGTATCTCAGATGGAAACACCATATATTTT.

The chain joins TRBV7-3 to TRBJ2-1; weak D call: TRBD2 (6 bases). CDR3 length equals 15 residues. Germline CDR1 and CDR2: SGHTA and FQGTGA. The V end was cut by 2 bases, the J end by 4 bases, with 12 bases between. The DNA of the CDR3 is TGTGCCAGCAGCTTACAGGTAGCGGAGTACAATGAGCAGTTCTTC. Its translation is CASSLQVAEYNEQFF.

This chain uses TRBV27 with TRBJ2-1; 13 nucleotides align to TRBD2. This CDR3 contains 15 residues. V lost 8 bases, J lost 5 bases, and 6 bases stayed unmatched. In germline, CDR1 is MNHEY, CDR2 SMNVEV (reference sequence). The CDR3 protein is CASRTGTSGNNEQFF. The CDR3 bases are TGTGCCAGCCGAACTGGGACTAGCGGGAACAATGAGCAGTTCTTC.

This chain connects TRBV11-2 to TRBJ1-2; D is ambiguous. The CDR3 loop spans 14 amino acids. The germline CDR1 and CDR2 sequences are SGHAT and FQNNGV. Trimming shortened V by 0 bases and J by 8 bases, and 13 bases separated the two germline ends. Here the CDR3 reads CASSLDKGVAGYTF. In nucleotides, the CDR3 is TGTGCCAGCAGCTTAGATAAGGGAGTCGCCGGCTACACCTTC.

The rearrangement uses TRBV7-2 and TRBJ2-3, with 7 bases that match TRBD2. The CDR3 has 16 residues. Germline values: CDR1 SGHTA, CDR2 FQGNSA. V was clipped by 5 bases and J by 7 bases; unmatched bases: 15. This CDR3 reads CASSPAGTTLGNTQYF. DNA for the CDR3: TGTGCCAGCAGCCCAGCCGGGACTACCCTCGGGAATACGCAGTATTTT.

The chain carries TRBV9 and TRBJ2-5, with 9 bases lining up with TRBD2. The CDR3 totals 17 residues. Germline V gene lookup returns CDR1 SGDLS and CDR2 YYNGEE. Trimming took 4 bases from V and 5 from J; bases not matched to a gene: 15. CDR3 DNA: TGTGCCAGCAGCAGGTATAGCGGGAGCCAACACGGGGAGACCCAGTACTTC. This gives the protein CASSRYSGSQHGETQYF.

The genes are TRBV9 and TRBJ2-2, with D unresolved. The V gene lost 4 bases and the J gene lost 8 bases, with 21 bases spanning the gap. Per the germline V gene, CDR1 is SGDLS and CDR2 is YYNGEE. This CDR3 comprises 16 residues. Here the CDR3 DNA reads TGTGCCAGCAGCCCAGACCCCGACCCCCTGGGTGGGGAGCTGTTTTTT. It is translated as CASSPDPDPLGGELFF.

There are a few counts of this clone. The chain uses TRBV10-1 and TRBJ2-2, with a weak D call TRBD1 (6 bases). Germline CDR1 reads WNHNN; CDR2 reads SYGVQD (reference sequence). The CDR3 runs to 16 residues. Trimming removed 0 bases from V and 5 bases from J, with 13 bases in between. The CDR3 here is CASSESKQGITGELFF. The CDR3 DNA is TGCGCCAGCAGTGAGTCGAAGCAGGGGATTACCGGGGAGCTGTTTTTT.

This chain uses TRBV20-1 with TRBJ2-3; unclear D gene. V lost 3 bases to trimming and J lost 0 bases, with 13 bases between them. This CDR3 is 15 amino acids long. The germline CDR1 and CDR2 sequences are DFQATT and SNEGSKA (reference sequence). The chain's CDR3 is CSASSDGTSTDTQYF. The CDR3 DNA follows: TGCAGTGCTAGTTCTGACGGAACTAGCACAGATACGCAGTATTTT.

This clone was picked up one time. V gene TRBV6-1 combines with J gene TRBJ1-2; the D gene is possibly TRBD1 (5 bases). The V end lost 2 bases, the J end lost 8 bases, and 15 bases lay between the germline ends. In germline, CDR1 is MNHNS, CDR2 SASEGT. The CDR3 is 14 amino acids. CDR3 bases: TGTGCCAGCAGTGAATTGGGGGGTTCGGGAGGCTACACCTTC. It codes for CASSELGGSGGYTF.

This chain uses TRBV7-8 with TRBJ2-5; 13 bases agree with TRBD2. CDR3 length: 18 amino acids. The V gene's germline CDR1 is SGHVS and CDR2 FQNEAQ. Trimming removed 5 bases from V and 0 bases from J; junction bases left unmatched: 9. The CDR3: CASSPRTSGRFYQETQYF. The CDR3 bases are TGTGCCAGCAGCCCTCGGACTAGCGGGAGATTTTACCAAGAGACCCAGTACTTC.

The chain employs TRBV18 and TRBJ1-3; D is undetermined. The CDR3 is 13 amino acids. The V and J ends lost 4 bases and 0 bases respectively, with 4 bases between them. Germline values: CDR1 KGHSH, CDR2 LQKENI. The CDR3 sequence is CASSQGSGNTIYF. CDR3 nucleotides: TGTGCCAGCTCACAAGGCTCTGGAAACACCATATATTTT. Full variable domain (rest looked up from reference TRBV18 and TRBJ1-3): NAGVMQNPRHLVRRRGQEARLRCSPMKGHSHVYWYRQLPEEGLKFMVYLQKENIIDESGMPKERFSAEFPKEGPSILRIQQVVRGDSAAYFCASSQGSGNTIYFGEGSWLTVV.

This chain joins TRBV15 and TRBJ2-4; D ambiguous. Germline CDR1 is LNHNV and CDR2 is YYDKDF (reference sequence). The CDR3 is 15 amino acids. V shed 7 bases and J shed 7 bases, with 20 bases lying between them. CDR3 nucleotides: TGTGCCACCAACCCACTAACCGGTCAGAACAACATTCAGTACTTC. This gives the protein CATNPLTGQNNIQYF. Full variable domain (rest looked up from reference TRBV15 and TRBJ2-4): DAMVIQNPRYQVTQFGKPVTLSCSQTLNHNVMYWYQQKSSQAPKLLFHYYDKDFNNEADTPDNFQSRRPNTSFCFLDIRSPGLGDTAMYLCATNPLTGQNNIQYFGAGTRLSVL.

This clone was detected only a few times. DNA for the CDR3: TGTGCCAGCAGTGAAACAGGGTTGATCTATGGCTACACCTTC. Translated, it gives CASSETGLIYGYTF. The gene calls are TRBV6-1 and TRBJ1-2, with a tentative D call TRBD1 (6 bases). This CDR3 is 14 amino acids long. The V end lost 2 bases, the J end lost 4 bases, and 11 bases lay between the germline ends. Per germline, CDR1 MNHNS and CDR2 SASEGT.

The chain couples TRBV7-2 to TRBJ1-5; perhaps TRBD1 as D (6 bases). The CDR3 consists of 14 residues. The germline V and J ends were trimmed by 3 bases and 7 bases, with 13 bases remaining between them. CDR1 and CDR2 (germline): SGHTA, FQGNSA. This CDR3 is CASSLRGEWQPQHF. CDR3 in DNA: TGTGCCAGCAGCTTGAGGGGGGAATGGCAGCCCCAGCATTTT.

The V call is TRBV28, the J call TRBJ1-2; 7 bases line up with TRBD1. Germline CDR1 and CDR2: MDHEN and SYDVKM. This CDR3 is 13 amino acids long. V trimming: 5 bases; J trimming: 6 bases; junction bases outside the gene matches: 6. CDR3 amino acids: CASSPDRAHGYTF. For the CDR3, the DNA is TGTGCCAGCAGTCCAGACAGGGCGCATGGCTACACCTTC.

The chain combines TRBV27 with TRBJ1-2, with 8 positions matching TRBD1. Germline V gene lookup returns CDR1 MNHEY and CDR2 SMNVEV (reference sequence). The V gene end was trimmed by 8 bases and the J gene end by 3 bases; junction bases not matched to a gene: 11. CDR3 length: 15 residues. The CDR3 DNA follows: TGTGCCAGCGGGACGGGACAGGATGTTGACTATGGCTACACCTTC. Encoded protein: CASGTGQDVDYGYTF.

The chain combines TRBV5-1 with TRBJ2-2; tentative D call: TRBD1 (5 bases). Trimming took 5 bases from V and 5 from J, leaving 7 bases between them. The germline V gene has CDR1 SGHRS and CDR2 YFSETQ. The CDR3 is 12 amino acids. The CDR3 DNA reads TGCGCCAGCAGAGACAGAACCGGGGAGCTGTTTTTT. It codes for CASRDRTGELFF. Variable domain in full (rest from reference TRBV5-1 and TRBJ2-2): KAGVTQTPRYLIKTRGQQVTLSCSPISGHRSVSWYQQTPGQGLQFLFEYFSETQRNKGNFPGRFSGRQFSNSRSEMNVSTLELGDSALYLCASRDRTGELFFGEGSRLTVL.

This CDR3 reads CASSSRQGLYGYTF. The CDR3, as DNA: TGTGCCAGCAGTTCGAGACAGGGGTTATATGGCTACACCTTC. The rearrangement uses TRBV27 and TRBJ1-2; 8 nucleotides match TRBD1. The germline CDR1 and CDR2 sequences are MNHEY and SMNVEV (reference sequence). V lost 4 bases to trimming and J lost 5 bases; unmatched junction nucleotides: 6. The CDR3 is 14 residues long.

The gene calls are TRBV12-3 or TRBV12-4 and TRBJ2-1; D not resolved. V was shortened by 6 bases and J by 5 bases, with 11 bases between the two germline ends. The CDR3 loop spans 13 amino acids. CDR3 in amino acids: CASSARRDNEQFF. CDR3 in DNA: TGTGCCAGCAGCGCCCGCCGGGACAATGAGCAGTTCTTC.